The present TCR beta chain was sequenced within a study of cytomegalovirus exposure and HLA in healthy donors. A multiplex PCR was run with 60 Vbeta primers and 13 Jbeta primers. Under the authors' procedure: Later analysis identified tens of millions of unique TCR beta chains, 9 million to 13 million shared. TCRdb keeps only in-frame clones here, not all; method: immunoSEQ multiplex PCR. V and J calls and clone size are copied from that table; D and trimming were computed from the DNA. The sample includes 120,000 to 150,000 clones, 75% to 90% of them seen just once. CDR1 LGHNA and CDR2 YSLEER come from the germline V gene. V was trimmed by 4 bases and J by 9 bases, leaving 16 bases between them. The CDR3 sequence is 14 residues long.

The rearrangement uses TRBV4-3 and TRBJ1-5; D perhaps matches TRBD1 (6 bases). The TCR sequence derives from a woman between 25 and 40 years old in good health and CMV-seronegative. Sequenced input: PBMCs. CDR3 sequence reads: CASSPTTVGGPQHF. The DNA of the CDR3 is TGCGCCAGCAGCCCTACCACGGTAGGGGGGCCCCAGCATTTT.